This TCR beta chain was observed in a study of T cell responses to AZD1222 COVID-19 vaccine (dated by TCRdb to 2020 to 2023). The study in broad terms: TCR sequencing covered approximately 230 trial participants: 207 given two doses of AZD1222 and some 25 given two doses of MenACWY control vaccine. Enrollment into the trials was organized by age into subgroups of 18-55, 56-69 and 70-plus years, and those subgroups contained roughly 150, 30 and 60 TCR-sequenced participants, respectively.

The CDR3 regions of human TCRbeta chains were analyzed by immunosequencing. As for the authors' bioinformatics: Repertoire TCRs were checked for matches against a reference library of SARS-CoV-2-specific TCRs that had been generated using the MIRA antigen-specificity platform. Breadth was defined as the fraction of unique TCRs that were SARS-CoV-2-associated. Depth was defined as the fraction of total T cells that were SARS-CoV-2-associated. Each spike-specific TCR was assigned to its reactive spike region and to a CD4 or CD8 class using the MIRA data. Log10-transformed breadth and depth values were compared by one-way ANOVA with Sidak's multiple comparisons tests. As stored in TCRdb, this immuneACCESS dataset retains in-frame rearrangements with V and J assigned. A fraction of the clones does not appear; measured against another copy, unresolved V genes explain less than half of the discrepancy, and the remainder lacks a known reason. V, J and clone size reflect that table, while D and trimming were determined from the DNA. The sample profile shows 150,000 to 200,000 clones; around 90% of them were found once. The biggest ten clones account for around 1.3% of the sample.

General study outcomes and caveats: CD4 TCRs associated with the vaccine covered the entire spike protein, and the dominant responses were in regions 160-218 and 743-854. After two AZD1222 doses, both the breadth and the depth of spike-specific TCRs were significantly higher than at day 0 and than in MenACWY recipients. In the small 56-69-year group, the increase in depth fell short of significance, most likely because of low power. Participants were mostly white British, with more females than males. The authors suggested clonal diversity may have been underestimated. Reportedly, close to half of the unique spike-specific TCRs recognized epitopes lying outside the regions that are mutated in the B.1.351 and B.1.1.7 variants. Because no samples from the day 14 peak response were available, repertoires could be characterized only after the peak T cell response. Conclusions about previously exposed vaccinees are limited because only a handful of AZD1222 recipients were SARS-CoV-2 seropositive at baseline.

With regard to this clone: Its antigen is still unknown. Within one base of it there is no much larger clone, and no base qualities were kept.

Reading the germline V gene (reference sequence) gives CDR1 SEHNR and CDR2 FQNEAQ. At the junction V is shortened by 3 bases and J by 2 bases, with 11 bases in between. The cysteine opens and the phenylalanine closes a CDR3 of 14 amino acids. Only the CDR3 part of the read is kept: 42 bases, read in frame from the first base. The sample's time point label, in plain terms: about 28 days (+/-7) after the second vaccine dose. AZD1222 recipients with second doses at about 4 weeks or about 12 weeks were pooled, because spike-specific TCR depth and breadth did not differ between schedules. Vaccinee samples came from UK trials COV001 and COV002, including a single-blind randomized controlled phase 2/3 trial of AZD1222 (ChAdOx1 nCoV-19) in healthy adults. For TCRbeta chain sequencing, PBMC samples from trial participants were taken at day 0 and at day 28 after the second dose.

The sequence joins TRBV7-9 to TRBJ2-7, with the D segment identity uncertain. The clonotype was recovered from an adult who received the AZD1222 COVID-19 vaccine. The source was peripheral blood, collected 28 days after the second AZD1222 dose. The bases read TGTGCCAGCAGCTTTTCCTCCGGGCCCTACGAGCAGTACTTC. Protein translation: CASSFSSGPYEQYF.